This TCR beta chain was identified during a study of immune evolution from preneoplasia to lung adenocarcinoma. The protocol was immunoSEQ multiplex PCR, while the TCRdb copy is restricted to in-frame clones and leaves out a portion. The sample carries about 40,000 clones, roughly 68% recorded once. The V end lost 5 bases, the J end lost 4 bases, and 11 bases lay between the germline ends. Germline V gives CDR1 MNHNY, CDR2 SVGAGI (reference sequence). The CDR3 runs to 13 residues. The TCR sequence derives from a person between 55 and 69 years old with lung adenocarcinoma. The sequencing input was FFPE invasive lung adenocarcinoma tissue. The rearrangement links TRBV6-6 to TRBJ2-5; the D gene could be TRBD1 or TRBD2 (5 bases each). CDR3 in amino acids: CASSPRDGETQYF. The DNA of the CDR3 is TGTGCCAGCAGTCCTCGGGACGGAGAGACCCAGTACTTC.